This TCR beta chain was found in a study of response to subunit inactivated influenza vaccine. TCRdb re-analysed the RT-PCR reads in MiXCR, keeping a single row per CDR3 protein. The sample has 530,000 or so distinct CDR3 sequences; roughly 15% are singletons. Germline V gene data show CDR1 as SGDLS and CDR2 as YYNGEE. CDR3 size: 16 residues. Trimming removed 0 bases from V and 2 bases from J, with 9 bases in between. This clonotype was obtained from a man in his forties or fifties who received an inactivated influenza vaccine. V and J are TRBV9 and TRBJ2-6, with a tentative D call TRBD2 (7 bases). The sample in question was PBMCs from blood, obtained about 11 days after vaccination. DNA of the CDR3: TGTGCCAGCAGCGTAGCGGGGGGCGCTGGGGCCAACGTCCTGACTTTC. Translated, it gives CASSVAGGAGANVLTF.